A selection of T cell receptor beta chains follows, all from one sample in a study of cytomegalovirus exposure and HLA in healthy donors. TCRdb keeps only in-frame clones here, not all; method: immunoSEQ multiplex PCR. The data hold under 85,000 clones, with more than 60% observed a single time. Sequencing used PBMCs. The origin of the receptors is a man aged 35 to 55 in good health and CMV-seronegative. Each CDR3 is given with its conserved first and last residue. D genes are given only for firm matches. Rows may omit the clone size; those that give it use once, few, many or a size class.

TRBV30	TRBD1	TRBJ1-3	-	CAWSGDRASGNTIYF	TGTGCCTGGAGTGGGGACAGGGCCTCTGGAAACACCATATATTTT
TRBV28	TRBD2	TRBJ2-3	-	CASSSELAGETDTQYF	TGTGCCAGCAGTTCTGAACTAGCGGGAGAGACAGATACGCAGTATTTT
TRBV11-2	-	TRBJ2-7	once	CASSLDSFPGTVGQYF	TGTGCCAGCAGCTTAGACTCTTTCCCAGGAACGGTAGGGCAGTACTTC
TRBV5-1	TRBD2	TRBJ2-3	once	CASSHGLAGDTQYF	TGCGCCAGCAGCCATGGACTAGCCGGGGATACGCAGTATTTT
TRBV5-1	-	TRBJ1-5	-	CASSLAGGDNQPQHF	TGCGCCAGCAGCTTGGCTGGGGGGGACAATCAGCCCCAGCATTTT
TRBV6-6	TRBD1	TRBJ2-3	-	CASSSGGHTDTQYF	TGTGCCAGCAGTTCAGGGGGCCACACAGATACGCAGTATTTT
TRBV27	TRBD2	TRBJ2-1	-	CASSLSGLAGGHNEQFF	TGTGCCAGCAGTTTATCGGGCCTAGCGGGAGGACACAATGAGCAGTTCTTC
TRBV2	TRBD1	TRBJ1-1	-	CASSGQGGTEAFF	TGTGCCAGCAGCGGACAGGGGGGGACTGAAGCTTTCTTT
TRBV6-1	TRBD2	TRBJ2-3	-	CASSEARGRTDTQYF	TGTGCCAGCAGTGAAGCGCGCGGGAGGACAGATACGCAGTATTTT
TRBV5-1	TRBD2	TRBJ2-5	-	CASSPLKTSGTQETQYF	TGCGCCAGCAGCCCATTAAAGACTAGCGGGACACAAGAGACCCAGTACTTC
TRBV11-2	-	TRBJ2-7	-	CASSPYAYEQYF	TGTGCCAGCAGCCCCTATGCCTACGAGCAGTACTTC
TRBV10-3	-	TRBJ2-3	-	CAISEKGGEGDTQYF	TGTGCCATCAGTGAAAAGGGCGGGGAAGGGGATACGCAGTATTTT
TRBV6-5	-	TRBJ2-3	-	CASSIGGGAQYF	TGTGCCAGCAGTATCGGGGGTGGTGCGCAGTATTTT
TRBV5-1	-	TRBJ2-1	once	CASSWGGSEYNEQFF	TGCGCCAGCAGTTGGGGAGGTTCCGAATACAATGAGCAGTTCTTC
TRBV7-9	TRBD2	TRBJ2-5	-	CASSFPGLGQETQYF	TGTGCCAGCAGCTTCCCGGGACTAGGACAAGAGACCCAGTACTTC
TRBV7-3	-	TRBJ2-1	-	CASSLWGGNAYNEQFF	TGTGCCAGCAGCTTATGGGGCGGGAACGCCTACAATGAGCAGTTCTTC
TRBV2	-	TRBJ2-3	-	CASSWGSVSTDTQYF	TGTGCCAGCAGCTGGGGCTCAGTTAGCACAGATACGCAGTATTTT
TRBV6-6	-	TRBJ2-1	-	CASSSRSSYNEQFF	TGTGCCAGCAGTTCTAGGAGCTCCTACAATGAGCAGTTCTTC
TRBV6-1	TRBD1	TRBJ1-6	-	CASGARDSLYSPLHF	TGTGCCAGCGGAGCCCGGGACAGCCTATATTCACCCCTCCACTTT
TRBV9	TRBD2	TRBJ2-6	-	CASSPTPTSGRTSGANVLTF	TGTGCCAGCAGCCCCACCCCTACTAGCGGGAGGACGTCTGGGGCCAACGTCCTGACTTTC
TRBV4-2	-	TRBJ2-1	-	CASSQAWSSYNEQFF	TGTGCCAGCAGCCAAGCCTGGAGCTCCTACAATGAGCAGTTCTTC
TRBV2	-	TRBJ2-5	once	CASRPDVAQETQYF	TGTGCCAGCAGACCTGACGTAGCACAAGAGACCCAGTACTTC
TRBV5-1	TRBD1	TRBJ2-5	-	CASSLAGTGEETQYF	TGCGCCAGCAGCTTGGCCGGGACAGGGGAAGAGACCCAGTACTTC
TRBV29-1	-	TRBJ2-5	few	CSVGLEGETQYF	TGCAGCGTTGGGCTGGAGGGGGAGACCCAGTACTTC
TRBV19	-	TRBJ1-2	-	CASSRQTGPNYGYTF	TGTGCCAGTAGTAGACAGACCGGGCCGAACTATGGCTACACCTTC
TRBV9	-	TRBJ1-3	-	CASSVDTDRNTIYF	TGTGCCAGCAGCGTAGATACAGATAGAAACACCATATATTTT
TRBV5-1	-	TRBJ1-1	-	CASSLSFNTEAFF	TGCGCCAGCAGCCTGTCTTTTAACACTGAAGCTTTCTTT
TRBV27	TRBD1	TRBJ1-5	-	CASSTDRGGQPQHF	TGTGCCAGCAGTACCGACAGGGGAGGTCAGCCCCAGCATTTT
TRBV6-1	TRBD2	TRBJ2-3	-	CASSGNERRTSGSPDTQYF	TGTGCCAGCAGTGGCAACGAACGGAGGACTAGCGGGAGCCCAGATACGCAGTATTTT
TRBV14	TRBD2	TRBJ2-7	few	CASSLGTSGSEQYF	TGTGCCAGCAGCCTGGGGACTAGCGGGAGCGAGCAGTACTTC
TRBV11-3	TRBD2	TRBJ2-3	-	CASSIGTSGSTDTQYF	TGTGCCAGCAGCATCGGGACTAGCGGGAGCACAGATACGCAGTATTTT
TRBV7-9	TRBD1	TRBJ2-6	-	CASSPKLRTGSGANVLTF	TGTGCCAGCAGCCCAAAACTCAGGACAGGATCTGGGGCCAACGTCCTGACTTTC
TRBV5-1	TRBD1	TRBJ2-7	-	CASSRTGLTDYEQYF	TGCGCCAGCAGCCGGACAGGGCTCACCGACTACGAGCAGTACTTC
TRBV15	TRBD1	TRBJ2-3	-	CATSRNRGMGTDTQYF	TGTGCCACCAGCAGGAACAGGGGTATGGGCACAGATACGCAGTATTTT
TRBV2	-	TRBJ2-7	-	CASNSGVSYEQYF	TGTGCCAGCAACTCAGGTGTCTCCTACGAGCAGTACTTC
TRBV19	-	TRBJ1-5	-	CASSIYGAINQPQHF	TGTGCCAGTAGTATTTATGGTGCGATCAATCAGCCCCAGCATTTT
TRBV29-1	-	TRBJ1-2	-	CSESRGGPNYGYTF	TGCAGCGAGAGCCGGGGGGGGCCCAACTATGGCTACACCTTC
TRBV6-5	-	TRBJ1-5	-	CASSSNEGSNQPQHF	TGTGCCAGCAGTTCGAACGAGGGAAGCAATCAGCCCCAGCATTTT
TRBV5-6	TRBD1	TRBJ1-4	once	CASSLPGGEKLFF	TGTGCCAGCAGCTTACCAGGGGGAGAAAAACTGTTTTTT